These 19 T cell receptor beta chains were sequenced from one sample in a study of T cell repertoires and HLA-DP antigens. Their target antigens are unknown. The assay was immunoSEQ multiplex PCR, and TCRdb's table has in-frame clones only and misses some. The repertoire consists of about 73,000 clones, with around 80% occurring once and the leading ten covering around 1.6%. Sequencing input: CD4+ T cells from PBMCs. The receptor source for this set is a man in his fifties or sixties in good health and CMV-seronegative.

This chain joins TRBV6-6 and TRBJ1-2; the match to TRBD1 covers 8 bases. Germline loops: CDR1 MNHNY, CDR2 SVGAGI (reference sequence). The CDR3 length is 16 residues. V gave up 2 bases and J gave up 1 base; unmatched junction bases: 6. Written as DNA, the CDR3 is TGTGCCAGCAGTTACCTGAGGGGGACAGGTAACTATGGCTACACCTTC. Translating gives CASSYLRGTGNYGYTF.

The rearrangement uses TRBV6-6 and TRBJ2-5, with D uncertain. CDR1 is MNHNY and CDR2 is SVGAGI in the germline V gene (reference sequence). CDR3 length: 14 residues. V shed 7 bases and J shed 5 bases, with 17 bases lying between them. The CDR3 here is CASTPPGSLETQYF. As DNA, the CDR3 is TGTGCCAGCACCCCCCCCGGCTCTCTGGAGACCCAGTACTTC.

This clone was counted only a few times. The V call is TRBV11-3, the J call TRBJ1-5; no clear D. V lost 4 bases, J lost 3 bases, and 10 bases lay in between. The CDR3 loop spans 14 amino acids. CDR1 SGHNT and CDR2 YENEEA come from the germline V gene. CDR3 loop: CASSSGVDNQPQHF. In DNA form, the CDR3 reads TGTGCCAGCAGCTCCGGGGTTGACAATCAGCCCCAGCATTTT.

This rearrangement joins TRBV5-6 to TRBJ2-5; TRBD1 agrees at 9 bases. The trim removed 4 bases at V and 6 bases at J, leaving 13 bases unmatched. The CDR3 consists of 16 residues. CDR1 and CDR2 from the germline V gene are SGHDT and YYEEEE. This CDR3 is CASSPASGQGLQTQYF. The CDR3 DNA sequence: TGTGCCAGCAGCCCCGCATCTGGACAGGGGCTTCAGACCCAGTACTTC.

The J gene is TRBJ2-1, the V gene TRBV4-3, with 10 bases identical to TRBD1. From germline, CDR1 is LGHNA and CDR2 YSLEER. V was pared by 0 bases and J by 0 bases, with 8 bases of the junction left unmatched. This CDR3 has 19 residues. CDR3 amino acids: CASSQDLPGQGNSYNEQFF. For the CDR3, the DNA is TGCGCCAGCAGCCAAGACCTACCGGGACAGGGGAACTCCTACAATGAGCAGTTCTTC.

The chain uses TRBV4-2 and TRBJ1-1; TRBD1 matches 8 bases. V was pared by 5 bases and J by 5 bases, with 7 bases of the junction left unmatched. CDR3 length: 14 residues. The germline V gene encodes CDR1 LGHNA and CDR2 YNFKEQ. CDR3 coding DNA: TGTGCCAGCAGCAGCGACAGGGGCCGTACTGAAGCTTTCTTT. Translation: CASSSDRGRTEAFF.

The J gene is TRBJ2-4, the V gene TRBV5-5; D assignment may be TRBD1 or TRBD2 (5 bases each). The CDR3 runs to 16 residues. The germline V and J ends were trimmed by 2 bases and 3 bases, with 15 bases remaining between them. CDR1 is SGHKS and CDR2 is YYEKEE in the germline V gene (reference sequence). CDR3 amino acids: CASSFFSGTGKNIQYF. CDR3 nucleotides: TGTGCCAGCAGCTTCTTCTCCGGGACGGGCAAAAACATTCAGTACTTC.

This chain connects TRBV7-3 to TRBJ2-6; unclear D gene. This CDR3 is built from 17 residues. Trimming stripped 5 bases from V and 0 bases from J, with 14 bases between. Germline CDR1 is SGHTA and CDR2 is FQGTGA. Written as DNA, the CDR3 is TGTGCCAGCAGCCCTTTAGGCGGAACCTCTGGGGCCAACGTCCTGACTTTC. Its translation: CASSPLGGTSGANVLTF.

This clone has a single count. The sample holds other DNA sequences that translate to the same CDR3. The chain combines TRBV18 with TRBJ1-5; tentatively, D is TRBD1 (5 bases). Germline V CDR1 and CDR2: KGHSH, LQKENI. The CDR3 is made up of 13 amino acids. V dropped 3 bases and J dropped 4 bases, with 7 bases sitting between them. The CDR3 loop is CASSPDRNQPQHF. Here the CDR3 DNA reads TGTGCCAGCTCACCCGACAGAAATCAGCCCCAGCATTTT.

The chain joins TRBV7-2 to TRBJ1-1; 7 bases are a match to TRBD1. From germline, CDR1 is SGHTA and CDR2 FQGNSA. The CDR3 has 14 residues. Trimming took 3 bases from V and 5 from J; bases not matched to a gene: 6. CDR3 loop: CASSLWTGTTEAFF. The DNA for the CDR3 is TGTGCCAGCAGCTTGTGGACAGGCACGACTGAAGCTTTCTTT. Drawing the rest from reference TRBV7-2 and TRBJ1-1, the complete variable domain is GAGVSQSPSNKVTEKGKDVELRCDPISGHTALYWYRQSLGQGLEFLIYFQGNSAPDKSGLPSDRFSAERTGGSVSTLTIQRTQQEDSAVYLCASSLWTGTTEAFFGQGTRLTVV.

This clone was observed a few times. The chain uses TRBV11-1 and TRBJ1-1; D is undetermined. Germline V gives CDR1 SGHAT, CDR2 FQDESV (reference sequence). This CDR3 is 13 amino acids long. Trimming cost V 3 bases and J 5 bases, with 10 bases left between them. The CDR3 bases are TGTGCCAGCAGCTTTACGGGTGGTACTGAAGCTTTCTTT. Its protein is CASSFTGGTEAFF.

The rearrangement links TRBV25-1 to TRBJ2-6, with 10 bases lining up with TRBD2. Unmatched junction bases numbered 6, after V lost 5 bases and J lost 2 bases. Germline V lookup: CDR1 MGHDK, CDR2 SYGVNS. CDR3 size: 17 residues. CDR3 loop: CASSLASGSPGANVLTF. The CDR3 DNA sequence: TGTGCCAGCAGTCTGGCTAGCGGGAGTCCTGGGGCCAACGTCCTGACTTTC.

The chain combines TRBV7-9 with TRBJ1-1; 10 nucleotides match TRBD1. With 5 bases clipped from V and 1 base from J, the junction kept 4 bases outside the gene matches. Germline-derived CDR1 and CDR2 are SEHNR and FQNEAQ (reference sequence). The CDR3 is 15 amino acids. The CDR3 nucleotides read TGTGCCAGCAGCCCCAGACAGGGGGCGAACACTGAAGCTTTCTTT. It codes for CASSPRQGANTEAFF.

The rearrangement links TRBV6-1 to TRBJ2-3; the D is unclear. Per the germline V gene, CDR1 is MNHNS and CDR2 is SASEGT. The CDR3 loop spans 13 amino acids. The V end was cut by 2 bases, the J end by 3 bases, with 6 bases between. The CDR3 loop is CASSEKGTDTQYF. CDR3 in DNA: TGTGCCAGCAGTGAAAAGGGTACAGATACGCAGTATTTT.

This clone was seen more than once but under ten times. V gene TRBV19 combines with J gene TRBJ1-1; maybe TRBD1 (5 bases). The germline gives CDR1 LNHDA, CDR2 SQIVND (reference sequence). Trimming shortened V by 1 base and J by 4 bases, and 19 bases separated the two germline ends. The CDR3 extends over 17 amino acids. The CDR3 DNA follows: TGTGCCAGTAGTATAGGCCCCCTCGCAGGGAGGCCCACTGAAGCTTTCTTT. This sequence encodes CASSIGPLAGRPTEAFF.

The chain couples TRBV7-2 to TRBJ1-1; D ambiguous. The CDR3 has 13 amino acids. Germline lookup yields CDR1 SGHTA and CDR2 FQGNSA. V shed 4 bases and J shed 2 bases, with 8 bases lying between them. This chain's CDR3 is CASSSNLNTEAFF. CDR3 nucleotide sequence: TGTGCCAGCAGCTCGAACCTAAACACTGAAGCTTTCTTT.

This chain links TRBV2 with TRBJ2-5; TRBD2 matches 10 bases. Germline V gene lookup returns CDR1 SNHLY and CDR2 FYNNEI. The CDR3 runs 15 residues. V dropped 3 bases and J dropped 2; count of bases not matched to a gene: 3. CDR3 bases: TGTGCCAGCAGTGACCCTAGCGGGGGACAAGAGACCCAGTACTTC. It encodes CASSDPSGGQETQYF.

This clone was counted only a few times. The gene calls are TRBV30 and TRBJ2-5, with TRBD2 matching 8 bases. Germline V gene sequence: CDR1 GTSNPN, CDR2 SVGIG (reference sequence). V dropped 4 bases and J dropped 0; count of bases not matched to a gene: 4. The CDR3 sequence is 14 residues long. The CDR3 DNA sequence: TGTGCCTGGATGAGAGCGGGGGACCAAGAGACCCAGTACTTC. Protein sequence: CAWMRAGDQETQYF.

The chain carries TRBV19 and TRBJ1-4; no clear D gene. The V and J ends lost 5 bases and 8 bases respectively, with 12 bases between them. This CDR3 has 13 amino acids. Germline CDR1 reads LNHDA; CDR2 reads SQIVND (reference sequence). DNA of the CDR3: TGTGCCAGTAGTTCAGACACGCTCGAAAAACTGTTTTTT. It encodes CASSSDTLEKLFF.